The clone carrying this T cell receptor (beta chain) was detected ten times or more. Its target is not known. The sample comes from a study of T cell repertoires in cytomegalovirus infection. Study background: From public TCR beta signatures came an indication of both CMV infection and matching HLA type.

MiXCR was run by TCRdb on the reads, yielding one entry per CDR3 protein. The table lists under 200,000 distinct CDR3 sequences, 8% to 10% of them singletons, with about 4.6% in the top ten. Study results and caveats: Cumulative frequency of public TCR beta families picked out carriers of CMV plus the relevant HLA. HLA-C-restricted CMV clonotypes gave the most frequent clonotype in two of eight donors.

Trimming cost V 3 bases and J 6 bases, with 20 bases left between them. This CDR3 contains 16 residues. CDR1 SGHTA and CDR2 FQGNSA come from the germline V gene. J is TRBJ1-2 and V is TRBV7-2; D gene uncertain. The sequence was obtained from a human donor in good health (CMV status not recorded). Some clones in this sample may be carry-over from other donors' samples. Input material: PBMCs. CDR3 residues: CASSFQSSGRRDGYTF. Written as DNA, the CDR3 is TGTGCCAGCAGCTTTCAATCGTCGGGCAGGCGGGATGGCTACACCTTC.